This T cell receptor (beta chain) was identified in a study of T cells after yellow fever vaccination. In the study overall: The SMART-Seq v4 Ultra Low Input method served to prepare the low-cell-number fractions. Findings and limits, study-wide: Contaminants from the bulk population, in the form of abundant clonotypes, could be found in FACS-sorted repertoires. A faster peak, day 5 versus 15, was reached by the weaker secondary response.

In the case of this clonotype: The antigen remains unidentified.

MiXCR, applied by TCRdb to the 5' RACE reads, yields one record per CDR3 protein. The data show approximately 510,000 distinct CDR3 sequences, roughly 22% seen once. In germline, CDR1 is SGHVS, CDR2 FNYEAQ. There are 13 residues in the CDR3. The ends were cut back, 2 bases at V and 4 bases at J, with 8 bases in the middle. The sequence derives from a man aged 18 to 30 who received the YFV17D yellow fever vaccine. The V call is TRBV7-6, the J call TRBJ2-5, with no clear D. Specimen: PBMCs, collected roughly 20 days after the first yellow fever vaccination. CDR3 region: CASSLKGGETQYF. The CDR3 region has the DNA TGTGCCAGCAGCTTAAAAGGCGGAGAGACCCAGTACTTC.